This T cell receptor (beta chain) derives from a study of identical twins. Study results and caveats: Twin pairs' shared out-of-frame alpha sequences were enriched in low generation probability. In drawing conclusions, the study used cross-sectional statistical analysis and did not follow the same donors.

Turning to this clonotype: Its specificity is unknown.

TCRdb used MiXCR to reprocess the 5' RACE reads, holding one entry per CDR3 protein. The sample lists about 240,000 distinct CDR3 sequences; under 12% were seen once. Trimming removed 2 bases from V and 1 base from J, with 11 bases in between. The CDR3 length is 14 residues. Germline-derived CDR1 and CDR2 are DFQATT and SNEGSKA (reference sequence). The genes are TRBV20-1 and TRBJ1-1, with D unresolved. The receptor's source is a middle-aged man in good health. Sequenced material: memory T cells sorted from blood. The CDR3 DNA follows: TGCAGTGCTAGATGGTCGAAAAAGAACACTGAAGCTTTCTTT. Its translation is CSARWSKKNTEAFF.